This T cell receptor (beta chain) was recovered during a study of blood T cell repertoires in COVID-19. At the level of the study: The United States, Italy and Spain supplied acute and convalescent COVID-19 samples.

This clone showed up just a few times. With 8 bases removed from V and 5 bases from J, the gap between germline ends came to 15 bases. CDR1 is LNHNV, CDR2 YYDKDF, per germline (reference sequence). The CDR3 is made up of 13 amino acids. Produced via immunoSEQ multiplex PCR; TCRdb's table is partial and in-frame only. Among over 60,000 clones listed, about nine tenths were seen once. The origin of this receptor is a man aged 65 to 79 with active or convalescent COVID-19. The V call is TRBV15, the J call TRBJ1-1; D remains unclear. The sample comprised peripheral blood. The CDR3 DNA reads TGTGCCACCTCTGGTGGGAGAAGAACTGAAGCTTTCTTT. Amino acids: CATSGGRRTEAFF.